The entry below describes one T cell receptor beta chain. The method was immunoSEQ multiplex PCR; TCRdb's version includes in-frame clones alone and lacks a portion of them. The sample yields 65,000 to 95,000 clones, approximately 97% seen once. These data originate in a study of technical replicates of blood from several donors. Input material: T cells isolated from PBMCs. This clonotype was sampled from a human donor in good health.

The chain's CDR3 is CASSLSPTSGYYNEQFF. The DNA for the CDR3 is TGTGCCAGCAGTTTGTCCCCAACTAGCGGATACTACAATGAGCAGTTCTTC. This chain joins TRBV28 and TRBJ2-1; TRBD2 aligns across 8 bases. CDR1 and CDR2 from the germline V gene are MDHEN and SYDVKM. The V segment lost 3 bases and the J segment 3 bases; nucleotides outside the gene matches: 10. CDR3 length equals 17 residues. Supplemented by reference TRBV28 and TRBJ2-1, the full variable domain reads DVKVTQSSRYLVKRTGEKVFLECVQDMDHENMFWYRQDPGLGLRLIYFSYDVKMKEKGDIPEGYSVSREKKERFSLILESASTNQTSMYLCASSLSPTSGYYNEQFFGPGTRLTVL.